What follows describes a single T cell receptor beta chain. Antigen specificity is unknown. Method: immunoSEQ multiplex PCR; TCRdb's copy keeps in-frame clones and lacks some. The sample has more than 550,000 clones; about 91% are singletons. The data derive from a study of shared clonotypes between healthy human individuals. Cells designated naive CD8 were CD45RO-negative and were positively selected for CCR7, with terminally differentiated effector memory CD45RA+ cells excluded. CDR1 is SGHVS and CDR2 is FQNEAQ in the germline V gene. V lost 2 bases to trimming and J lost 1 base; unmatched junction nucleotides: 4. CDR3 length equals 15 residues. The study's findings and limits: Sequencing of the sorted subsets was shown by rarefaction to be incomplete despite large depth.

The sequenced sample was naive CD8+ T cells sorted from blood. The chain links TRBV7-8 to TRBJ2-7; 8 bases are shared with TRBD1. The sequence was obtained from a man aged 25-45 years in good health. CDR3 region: CASSLRGQVSYEQYF. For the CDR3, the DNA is TGTGCCAGCAGCTTACGGGGACAGGTGTCCTACGAGCAGTACTTC.